This TCR beta chain was observed in a study of blood T cell repertoires in COVID-19 (dated by TCRdb to the early 2020s). General notes on the study: Samples from collaborators originated in the United States, Italy and Spain and spanned both the acute and convalescent phases of COVID-19. The samples were drawn from the first 160 participants of the ongoing ImmuneRACE study and from over 950 subjects provided by 6 global collaborators. A freely available public database, intended as a resource for researchers studying the immune response to SARS-CoV-2, is where the repertoires were released. Where HLA class I and class II types were available, the types were taken from metadata supplied by the sample provider, not from assay-based typing. The sample metadata nearly always contained a de-identified subject ID, COVID-19 status, age in years and sex. Deeply sampled blood TCRbeta repertoires from subjects exposed to, actively infected with, or recovered from COVID-19 were included in the dataset. The prospective study material was composed of cDNA or gDNA derived from T cells, B-cell-depleted T cells, or PBMCs.

The immunoSEQ Assay, a bias-controlled multiplex PCR, was used to amplify TCRbeta CDR3 regions from genomic DNA. The original methods were these. The number of nucleated cells in each sample was estimated by amplification of reference gene primers within the assay. To quantify the absolute abundance of each unique TCRbeta CDR3 rearrangement, sequence reads were collapsed and filtered. For each sample, productive Simpson clonality was calculated as the square root of Simpson's diversity index across productive rearrangements. The immuneACCESS repertoire file appears here via TCRdb, limited to in-frame rearrangements. These files lack a portion of the clones; in checked studies, under half of the deficit traces to unresolved V genes, and the cause of the others is not known. That table furnishes V, J and clone size, whereas the DNA furnished D and trimming. Counted in this sample were roughly 160,000 clones; roughly 80% of them appeared once. The top ten hold around 5.3% of the sample.

What the work shows at the level of the full study, not this receptor alone: How much clinical and demographic metadata was included differed by source and by participant, and the metadata was provided uncurated.

Participants in the prospective study were enrolled through a virtual design, were aged about 18 to 90 years, and lived in roughly 24 United States geographic areas. Cohort assignment in the prospective study relied on participant-reported clinical history from a screening survey and a study questionnaire. Each participant in the prospective study had whole blood, serum and a nasopharyngeal or oropharyngeal swab collected by mobile phlebotomists. Prospective study participants could optionally give additional blood draws and questionnaires over a roughly two-month period. Prospective study blood samples were shipped either frozen or at room temperature before DNA extraction. This clone was counted ten times or more. Its antigen remains undetermined. Qualities for individual bases were not recorded, and no much larger clone is one base off. Reading from cysteine to phenylalanine, the CDR3 counts 17 amino acids. Only the CDR3 DNA stays, 51 bases, in frame from base 1. V has 5 bases trimmed and J has 3 bases trimmed; junction bases matching no gene number 12. In the germline V gene (reference sequence), CDR1 corresponds to SEHNR and CDR2 to FQNEAQ.

The sequence is built from TRBV7-9 and TRBJ2-1, and TRBD2 aligns with 8 junction nucleotides. Sequenced input: PBMCs or T cells enriched from blood (not recorded which). The sequence was collected from a woman aged 40 to 55 with acute COVID-19. The CDR3 reads CASSTTSDYIIYNEQFF. The nucleotide sequence is given as TGTGCCAGCAGCACGACTAGCGATTACATTATCTACAATGAGCAGTTCTTC.